This record concerns one T cell receptor (beta chain) sequence. It lacks a known antigen. Within one base of it there is no much larger clone, and no base qualities were kept. Before undergoing thyroid surgery, none of the patients had been given any kind of treatment. Using T-cell receptor beta sequencing, the researchers looked back retrospectively at clinical samples from patients, gathered between about 2012 and 2019. Libraries were built with PCR. TCRdb records Illumina HiSeq 4000 as the sequencer. The TCR beta-chain CDR3 region of each patient was profiled by high-throughput sequencing. As for the original processing: The researchers built a classifier to tell apart papillary thyroid cancer patients with distant metastasis, based on CDR3 differences among clinicopathological groups. The Shannon index was used to assess repertoire diversity, and the Morisita-Horn index was used to assess tumor-blood repertoire similarity. Starting from the raw public reads, TCRdb applied fastp trimming at Q25, assembled clones with MiXCR and retained in-frame beta chains. TCRdb's processing, not the study's, gives the V and J calls here. The sample has tens of thousands of clones on record, approximately 16% of them singletons. The top ten hold more than 9% of the sample.

The sample is drawn from a study of metastatic and nonmetastatic thyroid tumors (dated by TCRdb to 2020 to 2022). Broadly, across the study: For patients with malignant and with benign thyroid disease, the researchers compared repertoires between peripheral blood samples and tumor or nodule tissue samples.

The study at large found these results: In both blood and tumor samples, malignant tumors were reported to have significantly higher TCR beta diversity than benign nodules.

Reading from cysteine to phenylalanine, the CDR3 counts 16 amino acids. The only DNA kept is the CDR3, 48 bases in frame from the first base. CDR1 SGDLS and CDR2 YYNGEE are derived from the germline V gene. Relative to germline, V is 3 bases shorter and J is 5 bases shorter, with 15 bases between their ends. Sequenced material: tumor tissue. The rearrangement combines TRBV9 with TRBJ1-6; TRBD1 is a weak D gene call, 5 bases matching. This clonotype originated in a female donor with papillary thyroid cancer or a benign thyroid nodule (not recorded which). Some clones in this sample may be carry-over from other donors' samples. The DNA sequence follows: TGTGCCAGCAGCGGCGTTGGGGGGTCGAATAATTCACCCCTCCACTTT. The translation is CASSGVGGSNNSPLHF.